The 25 T cell receptor beta chains below were found in one sample sequenced in a study of cytomegalovirus exposure and HLA in healthy donors. Primers: 60 Vbeta forward and 13 Jbeta reverse. Libraries were prepared by immunoSEQ multiplex PCR; TCRdb keeps only in-frame clonotypes and omits some of them. This sample yields 120,000 or so clones, of which 60% to 85% are seen a single time; just under 6.5% belongs to the top ten. Source material: PBMCs. Receptor source: a woman in her forties in good health and CMV-seronegative.

This clone was counted between two and nine times. J is TRBJ1-1 and V is TRBV19, with D unclear. Between the trimmed V and J ends, which lost 9 bases and 0 bases, there was a span of 17 bases. Germline V gives CDR1 LNHDA, CDR2 SQIVND (reference sequence). The CDR3 is made up of 15 amino acids. The CDR3 region has the DNA TGTGCCAGCAAAGGGTGGGAGACGGTGAACACTGAAGCTTTCTTT. Amino acid sequence: CASKGWETVNTEAFF.

The sample holds one count of this clone. CDR3 nucleotide sequence: TGTGCCACCAGCAGAGAACGGGGACAGGGGAATTCACCCCTCCACTTT. Translating it yields CATSRERGQGNSPLHF. The V gene is TRBV15, the J gene TRBJ1-6, with 10 bases fitting TRBD1. This CDR3 spans 16 amino acids. Germline CDR1 and CDR2: LNHNV and YYDKDF (reference sequence). The J segment lost 7 bases and the V segment lost 0 bases, leaving 3 bases of the junction unmatched.

V and J are TRBV28 and TRBJ1-2, with D unresolved. From germline, CDR1 is MDHEN and CDR2 SYDVKM. The length of the CDR3 is 12 residues. The V and J ends lost 3 bases and 8 bases respectively, with 10 bases between them. CDR3: CASSFTSGGYTF. The CDR3 nucleotides read TGTGCCAGCAGTTTCACCTCGGGGGGCTACACCTTC.

By sample fraction, this clone is medium-sized. V usage is TRBV4-3 and J usage is TRBJ2-1, with 9 bases identical to TRBD2. Germline CDR1 LGHNA, CDR2 YSLEER. V trimming: 0 bases; J trimming: 6 bases; junction bases outside the gene matches: 6. CDR3 length equals 16 residues. Here the CDR3 DNA reads TGCGCCAGCAGCCAAGATCTGGAAGCGGGAGGCAATGAGCAGTTCTTC. Translated: CASSQDLEAGGNEQFF.

The chain carries TRBV10-2 and TRBJ2-5; 10 bases fit TRBD2. This CDR3 has 17 residues. Germline V gives CDR1 WSHSY, CDR2 SAAADI. V lost 2 bases and J lost 11; bases outside the gene matches: 17. DNA for the CDR3: TGCGCCAGCAGTGAGATTGGAGCGGGAGGGCCTAAGTGGGAGCAGTACTTC. It yields the protein CASSEIGAGGPKWEQYF.

The rearrangement links TRBV4-3 to TRBJ2-7; 15 bases are a match to TRBD2. Trimming at V came to 0 bases and at J to 7 bases, leaving 7 bases not matched to a gene. The CDR3 loop spans 17 amino acids. Germline CDR1 LGHNA, CDR2 YSLEER. The DNA for the CDR3 is TGCGCCAGCAGCCAAGATGGACTAGCGGGAGGGCCAGGAGAGCAGTACTTC. Its translation is CASSQDGLAGGPGEQYF.

There are a few counts of this clone. The chain has TRBV2 and TRBJ1-5; perhaps TRBD1 as D (6 bases). Germline CDR1 and CDR2: SNHLY and FYNNEI. The V and J ends lost 7 bases and 3 bases respectively, with 10 bases between them. The length of the CDR3 is 13 residues. The CDR3 DNA is TGTGCCAGCAACAGGGACAACAATCAGCCCCAGCATTTT. Its protein product is CASNRDNNQPQHF.

This clone was counted once. The chain employs TRBV19 and TRBJ2-7; 7 bases align to TRBD1. With V trimmed by 3 bases and J by 1 base, 9 bases remained unmatched. CDR1 is LNHDA, CDR2 SQIVND, per germline (reference sequence). CDR3 length: 16 residues. CDR3 amino acids: CASSIGPQGRSYEQYF. CDR3 bases: TGTGCCAGTAGTATCGGACCACAGGGGCGATCCTACGAGCAGTACTTC.

The chain uses TRBV5-1 and TRBJ1-3; D is unresolved. Germline V gene lookup returns CDR1 SGHRS and CDR2 YFSETQ. The CDR3 has 14 amino acids. V was trimmed by 0 bases and J by 2 bases, leaving 6 bases between them. CDR3 loop: CASSLGGTGNTIYF. CDR3 nucleotide sequence: TGCGCCAGCAGCTTGGGAGGGACTGGAAACACCATATATTTT.

J is TRBJ1-2 and V is TRBV14, with unresolved D. The ends were cut back, 4 bases at V and 5 bases at J, with 20 bases in the middle. This CDR3 has 16 residues. Germline assignment: CDR1 SGHDN and CDR2 FVKESK. The CDR3: CASSLRRAGPSYGYTF. The CDR3 bases are TGTGCCAGCAGCCTTCGAAGGGCGGGTCCATCTTATGGCTACACCTTC.

A remark on this clone: One end of the junction does not line up with germline, which may come from a read error. V gene TRBV4-3 combines with J gene TRBJ2-6, with D tentatively TRBD1 (5 bases). The germline CDR1 and CDR2 sequences are LGHNA and YSLEER. The CDR3 is 14 residues long. In DNA form, the CDR3 reads TGCGCCAGCAGCCAAGGGATTGGGGCCAACGGCCTGACTTTC. This codes for CASSQGIGANGLTF.

V usage is TRBV18 and J usage is TRBJ1-3, with TRBD1 identical over 9 bases. CDR3 size: 18 residues. Germline V lookup: CDR1 KGHSH, CDR2 LQKENI. The trim removed 5 bases at V and 1 base at J, leaving 12 bases unmatched. The CDR3 reads CASSDLQGAISSGNTIYF. The CDR3 DNA reads as TGTGCCAGCTCAGACCTACAGGGGGCAATTTCTTCTGGAAACACCATATATTTT.

This chain connects TRBV5-6 to TRBJ2-6, with D possibly TRBD2 on 5 matching bases. V was shortened by 0 bases and J by 1 base, with 11 bases between the two germline ends. CDR3 length: 17 residues. CDR1 and CDR2 from the germline V gene are SGHDT and YYEEEE. CDR3 protein: CASSLAGRVSGANVLTF. The CDR3 DNA reads as TGTGCCAGCAGCTTGGCCGGGCGGGTTTCTGGGGCCAACGTCCTGACTTTC.

The chain carries TRBV13 and TRBJ2-1; a weak D match, TRBD2 (6 bases). Germline V gives CDR1 PRHDT, CDR2 FYEKMQ (reference sequence). This CDR3 is 13 amino acids long. Trimming removed 5 bases at V and 6 bases at J, with 11 bases between. The CDR3 protein is CASSLRRGNEQFF. CDR3 DNA: TGTGCCAGCAGCCTGCGGCGGGGCAATGAGCAGTTCTTC.

The chain links TRBV19 to TRBJ2-3, with 10 bases aligning to TRBD2. J lost 2 bases, V lost 2 bases, and 10 bases had no gene match. This CDR3 spans 18 amino acids. The germline V gene encodes CDR1 LNHDA and CDR2 SQIVND (reference sequence). DNA for the CDR3: TGTGCCAGTAGTATATCCCGTCAGACTAGCGGGTCCACAGATACGCAGTATTTT. It specifies CASSISRQTSGSTDTQYF.

The chain couples TRBV5-8 to TRBJ2-5, with 10 bases fitting TRBD2. This CDR3 has 14 amino acids. Germline CDR1 SGHTS, CDR2 YDEGEE. V shed 4 bases, J shed 11 bases, and the junction held 11 bases outside the gene matches. CDR3 sequence reads: CASSILAGRPGQYF. CDR3 nucleotide sequence: TGTGCCAGCAGCATACTAGCGGGAAGACCCGGTCAGTACTTC.

V usage is TRBV11-2 and J usage is TRBJ2-1; a possible D gene is TRBD2 (5 bases). CDR3 size: 13 residues. V was shortened by 0 bases and J by 15 bases, with 15 bases between the two germline ends. Per the germline V gene, CDR1 is SGHAT and CDR2 is FQNNGV. The CDR3: CASSLDLGSSRFF. The DNA of the CDR3 is TGTGCCAGCAGCTTAGATCTGGGGAGTTCCCGGTTCTTC.

The chain combines TRBV18 with TRBJ1-6, with D possibly being TRBD1 (5 bases). The CDR3 runs to 15 residues. The V end was cut by 2 bases, the J end by 3 bases, with 8 bases between. CDR1 and CDR2 (germline): KGHSH, LQKENI. DNA of the CDR3: TGTGCCAGCTCACCAACGGGACTCTATAATTCACCCCTCCACTTT. Translated: CASSPTGLYNSPLHF.

Only a few counts were recorded for this clone. V is TRBV21-1 and J is TRBJ2-7; the listed D gene, TRBD1, was not tested against the DNA. TRBV21-1 is an annotated pseudogene. The CDR3 covers 14 residues. CDR3 loop: CASSRGTELYEQYF. The CDR3 DNA is TGTGCCAGCAGCAGAGGGACAGAGCTCTACGAGCAGTACTTC.

The rearrangement joins TRBV19 to TRBJ1-1; possibly TRBD1 for D (6 bases). Germline V CDR1 and CDR2: LNHDA, SQIVND (reference sequence). The V gene lost 4 bases and the J gene lost 10 bases, with 16 bases spanning the gap. The CDR3 has 13 amino acids. In nucleotides, the CDR3 is TGTGCCAGTAGTAATACTTACAGGGTCGCAGCTTTCTTT. Encoded protein: CASSNTYRVAAFF.

The chain links TRBV7-2 to TRBJ1-2; 7 nucleotides agree with TRBD1. The J segment lost 4 bases and the V segment lost 1 base, leaving 3 bases of the junction unmatched. The CDR3 has 14 residues. The germline gives CDR1 SGHTA, CDR2 FQGNSA. CDR3 DNA sequence: TGTGCCAGCAGCTTAGGCGGGACAGTCTATGGCTACACCTTC. This encodes CASSLGGTVYGYTF.

To note about this clone: Germline and junction disagree at one end, which may indicate a read error. This chain links TRBV7-9 with TRBJ2-7; D call uncertain. Germline V gene data show CDR1 as SEHNR and CDR2 as FQNEAQ (reference sequence). The CDR3 runs 16 residues. In DNA form, the CDR3 reads TGTTCCAGCAGCCCTGTACGTATAACGACCGGGTACGAGCAGTACTTC. It yields the protein CSSSPVRITTGYEQYF.

The chain combines TRBV4-2 with TRBJ2-1; D unclear. V was shortened by 1 base and J by 4 bases, with 5 bases between the two germline ends. The CDR3 is made up of 13 amino acids. CDR1 is LGHNA and CDR2 is YNFKEQ in the germline V gene. The CDR3 region is CASSQGAYNEQFF. The CDR3 region has the DNA TGTGCCAGCAGCCAAGGAGCTTACAATGAGCAGTTCTTC.

The chain combines TRBV28 with TRBJ2-5; 9 positions agree with TRBD2. The CDR3 length is 15 residues. CDR1 is MDHEN, CDR2 SYDVKM, per germline. V dropped 3 bases and J dropped 4; count of bases not matched to a gene: 6. DNA of the CDR3: TGTGCCAGCAGTTTGGCTAGTAGCGGGAGAGAGACCCAGTACTTC. Translating gives CASSLASSGRETQYF.

This chain uses TRBV5-1 with TRBJ1-4; 7 bases match TRBD1. The CDR3 has 15 amino acids. The germline V gene has CDR1 SGHRS and CDR2 YFSETQ. The trim removed 0 bases at V and 5 bases at J, leaving 4 bases unmatched. The CDR3 DNA reads as TGCGCCAGCAGCTTGGGGGCGGGACAGAATGAAAAACTGTTTTTT. Translated, it gives CASSLGAGQNEKLFF.